This T cell receptor (beta chain) came from a study of T cells in Graves' hyperthyroidism and ophthalmopathy. About the study: Peripheral blood specimens were obtained at initial diagnosis, prior to any treatment.

This clonotype has at least ten counts. The target antigen is unknown. Each diagnosis was grounded in clinical symptoms, serum thyroxine and TRAb, thyroid ultrasound, and orbital computed tomography. The study, taken as a whole, reports: The model anticipated ophthalmopathy a median about 7 months pre-onset.

Amplified regions were TCR beta CDR3 sequences from RNA transcripts. The TCR CDR3 was amplified in a first-round RT-PCR using the HTBI primer set. TCRdb fed the multiplex PCR reads into MiXCR, producing one record per CDR3 protein. The sample yields approximately 300,000 distinct CDR3 sequences, approximately 15% seen once. This TCR derives from a man aged 25-40 years with Graves' hyperthyroidism. Sequenced sample: blood.

The CDR3 is CASSLRGDGEQFF. CDR3 in DNA: TGTGCCAGCAGCTTAAGGGGGGATGGCGAGCAGTTCTTC. This chain joins TRBV7-3 and TRBJ2-1; D perhaps matches TRBD2 (6 bases). The ends were cut back, 1 base at V and 10 bases at J, with 11 bases in the middle. Germline values: CDR1 SGHTA, CDR2 FQGTGA. This CDR3 is 13 amino acids long.